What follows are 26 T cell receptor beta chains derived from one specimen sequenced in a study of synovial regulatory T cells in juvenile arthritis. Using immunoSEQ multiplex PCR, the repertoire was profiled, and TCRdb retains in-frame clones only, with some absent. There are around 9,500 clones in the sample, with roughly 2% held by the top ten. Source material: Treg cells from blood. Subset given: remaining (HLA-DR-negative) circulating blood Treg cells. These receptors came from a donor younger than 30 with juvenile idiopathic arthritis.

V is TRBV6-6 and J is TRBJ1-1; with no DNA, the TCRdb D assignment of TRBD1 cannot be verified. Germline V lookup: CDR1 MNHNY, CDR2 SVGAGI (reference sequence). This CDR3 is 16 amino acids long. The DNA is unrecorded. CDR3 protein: CASSYSMVRRAAEAFF.

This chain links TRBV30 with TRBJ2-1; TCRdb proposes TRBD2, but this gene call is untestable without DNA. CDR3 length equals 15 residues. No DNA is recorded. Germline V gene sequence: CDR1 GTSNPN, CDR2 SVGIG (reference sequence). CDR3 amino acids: CAWREGLAGVGEQFF.

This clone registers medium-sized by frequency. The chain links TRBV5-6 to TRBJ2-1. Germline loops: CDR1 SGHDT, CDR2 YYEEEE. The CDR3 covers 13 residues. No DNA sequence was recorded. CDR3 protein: CASSLGQLNEQFF.

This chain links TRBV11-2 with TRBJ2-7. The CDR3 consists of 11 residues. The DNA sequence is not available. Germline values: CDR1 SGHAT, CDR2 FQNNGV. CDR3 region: CASSISYEQYF.

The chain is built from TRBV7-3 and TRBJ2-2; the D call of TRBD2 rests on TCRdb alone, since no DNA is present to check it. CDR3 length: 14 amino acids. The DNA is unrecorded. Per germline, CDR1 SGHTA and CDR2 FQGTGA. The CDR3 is CASSFLAGTGELFF.

The CDR3 spells CASSLGNYEQYF. V and J are TRBV5-1 and TRBJ2-7. The CDR3 is 12 amino acids. DNA is not on record. Germline CDR1 is SGHRS and CDR2 is YFSETQ.

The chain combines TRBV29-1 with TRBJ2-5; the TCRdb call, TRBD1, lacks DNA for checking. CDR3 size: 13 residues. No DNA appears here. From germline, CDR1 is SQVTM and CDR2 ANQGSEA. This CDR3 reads CSVVRDIQETQYF. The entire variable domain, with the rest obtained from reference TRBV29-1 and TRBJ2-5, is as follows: SAVISQKPSRDICQRGTSLTIQCQVDSQVTMMFWYRQQPGQSLTLIATANQGSEATYESGFVIDKFPISRPNLTFSTLTVSNMSPEDSSIYLCSVVRDIQETQYFGPGTRLLVL.

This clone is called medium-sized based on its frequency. CDR3: CASSQRTGDQPQHF. V is TRBV4-3 and J is TRBJ1-5; TCRdb designates TRBD1, a call that cannot be tested without DNA. This CDR3 spans 14 amino acids. Only the protein is available. Per the germline V gene, CDR1 is LGHNA and CDR2 is YSLEER.

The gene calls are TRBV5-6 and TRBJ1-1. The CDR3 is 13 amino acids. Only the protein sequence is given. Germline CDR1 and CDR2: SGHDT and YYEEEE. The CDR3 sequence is CASSYGGNTEAFF.

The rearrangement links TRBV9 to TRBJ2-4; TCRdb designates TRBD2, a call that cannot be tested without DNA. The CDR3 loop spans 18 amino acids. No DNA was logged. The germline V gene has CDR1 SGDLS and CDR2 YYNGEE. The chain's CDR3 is CASSVGLGTSGDKNIQYF.

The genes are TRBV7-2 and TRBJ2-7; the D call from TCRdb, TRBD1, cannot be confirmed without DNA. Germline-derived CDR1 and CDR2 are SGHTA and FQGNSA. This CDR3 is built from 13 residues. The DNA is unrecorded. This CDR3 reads CASSLSDRGKQYF.

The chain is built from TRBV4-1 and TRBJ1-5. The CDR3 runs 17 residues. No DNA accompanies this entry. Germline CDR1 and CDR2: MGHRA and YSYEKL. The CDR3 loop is CASSQDASLAGNQPQHF.

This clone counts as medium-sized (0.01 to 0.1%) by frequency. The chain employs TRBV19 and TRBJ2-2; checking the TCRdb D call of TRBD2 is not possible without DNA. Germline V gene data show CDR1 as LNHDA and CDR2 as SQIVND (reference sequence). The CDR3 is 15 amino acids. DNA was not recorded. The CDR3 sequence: CASGGVAGYTGELFF.

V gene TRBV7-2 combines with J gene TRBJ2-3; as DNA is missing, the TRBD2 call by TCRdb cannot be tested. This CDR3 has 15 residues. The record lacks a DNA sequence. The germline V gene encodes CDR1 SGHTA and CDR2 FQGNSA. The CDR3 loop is CASSLEAGSTDTQYF.

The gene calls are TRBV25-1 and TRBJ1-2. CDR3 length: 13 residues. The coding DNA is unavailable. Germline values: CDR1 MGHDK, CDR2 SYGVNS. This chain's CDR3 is CASSAGLYNGYTF.

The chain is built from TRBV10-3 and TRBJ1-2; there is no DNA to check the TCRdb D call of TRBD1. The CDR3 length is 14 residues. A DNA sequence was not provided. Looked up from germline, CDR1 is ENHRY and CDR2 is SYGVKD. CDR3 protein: CTISESRQDYGYTF.

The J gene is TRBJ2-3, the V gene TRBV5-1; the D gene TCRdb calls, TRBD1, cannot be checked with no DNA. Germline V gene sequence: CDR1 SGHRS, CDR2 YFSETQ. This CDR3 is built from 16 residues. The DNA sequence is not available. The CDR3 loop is CASSSFTGGQSDTQYF.

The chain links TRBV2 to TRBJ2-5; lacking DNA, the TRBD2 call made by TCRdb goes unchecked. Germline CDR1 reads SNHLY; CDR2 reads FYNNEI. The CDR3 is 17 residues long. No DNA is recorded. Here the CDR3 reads CASSERGIGGRTETQYF.

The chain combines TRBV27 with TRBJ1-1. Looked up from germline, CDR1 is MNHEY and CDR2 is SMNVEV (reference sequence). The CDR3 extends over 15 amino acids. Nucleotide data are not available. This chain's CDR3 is CASSLRGGIYTEAFF.

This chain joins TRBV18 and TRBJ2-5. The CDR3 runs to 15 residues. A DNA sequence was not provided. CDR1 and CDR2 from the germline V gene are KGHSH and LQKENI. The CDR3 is CASSPDRQDYETQYF. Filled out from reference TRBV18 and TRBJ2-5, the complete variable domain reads NAGVMQNPRHLVRRRGQEARLRCSPMKGHSHVYWYRQLPEEGLKFMVYLQKENIIDESGMPKERFSAEFPKEGPSILRIQQVVRGDSAAYFCASSPDRQDYETQYFGPGTRLLVL.

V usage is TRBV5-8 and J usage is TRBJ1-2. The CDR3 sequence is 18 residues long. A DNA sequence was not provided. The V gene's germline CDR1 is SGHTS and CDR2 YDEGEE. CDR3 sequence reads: CASSLIRSGGRSNYGYTF. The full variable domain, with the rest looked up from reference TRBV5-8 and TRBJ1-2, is EAGVTQSPTHLIKTRGQQATLRCSPISGHTSVYWYQQALGLGLQFLLWYDEGEERNRGNFPPRFSGRQFPNYSSELNVNALELEDSALYLCASSLIRSGGRSNYGYTFGSGTRLTVV.

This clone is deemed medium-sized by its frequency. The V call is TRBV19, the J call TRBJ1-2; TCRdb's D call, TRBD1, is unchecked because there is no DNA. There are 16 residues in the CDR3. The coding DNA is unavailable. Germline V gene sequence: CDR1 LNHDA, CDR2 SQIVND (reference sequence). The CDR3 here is CASSIRRQAVGYGYTF.

CDR3 sequence reads: CAIRLTAENTEAFF. V and J are TRBV10-3 and TRBJ1-1; TCRdb returns TRBD1, unconfirmable since there is no DNA. The germline V gene encodes CDR1 ENHRY and CDR2 SYGVKD. This CDR3 has 14 residues. The record lacks a DNA sequence.

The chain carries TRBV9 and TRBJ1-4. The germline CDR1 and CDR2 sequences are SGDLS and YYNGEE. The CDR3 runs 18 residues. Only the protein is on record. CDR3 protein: CASSANIGGGTTNEKLFF.

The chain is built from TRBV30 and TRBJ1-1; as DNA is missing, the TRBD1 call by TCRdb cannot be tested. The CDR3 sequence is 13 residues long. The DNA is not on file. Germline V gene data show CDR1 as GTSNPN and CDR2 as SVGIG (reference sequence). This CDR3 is CAWSKGQLTEAFF.

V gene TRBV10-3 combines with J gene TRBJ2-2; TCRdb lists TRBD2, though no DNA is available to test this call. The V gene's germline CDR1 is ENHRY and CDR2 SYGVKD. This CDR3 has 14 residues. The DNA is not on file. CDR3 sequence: CATLAGGRGGELFF.